Following are 18 T cell receptor beta chains from one sample sequenced in a study of cytomegalovirus exposure and HLA in healthy donors (dated by TCRdb to 2015 to 2018). The library came from the immunoSEQ multiplex PCR assay. For the multiplex PCR, a mixture combining 60 forward primers for TCR Vbeta segments and 13 reverse primers for TCR Jbeta segments was used. Held by TCRdb, this immuneACCESS table contains in-frame sequences only and omits some clones. Under half of the omission traces to an unresolved V gene where checked; the cause of the rest is unknown. The sample data list tens of thousands of clones, and 78% of these were observed just once. The ten largest clones take up 7.5% to 9% of the sample. Sequenced: PBMCs. Source of these receptors: a man aged 18 to 30 in good health and CMV-seropositive.

V and J are TRBV6-5 and TRBJ1-6; unclear D gene. With 2 bases removed from V and 8 bases from J, the gap between germline ends came to 10 bases. The CDR3 totals 14 residues. From germline, CDR1 is MNHEY and CDR2 SVGAGI. The CDR3 coding sequence is TGTGCCAGCAGTTACCACCAGGCCGATTCACCCCTCCACTTT. Protein product: CASSYHQADSPLHF.

The chain has TRBV4-1 and TRBJ1-4; 9 bases line up with TRBD1. CDR3 size: 15 residues. V dropped 1 base and J dropped 7; count of bases not matched to a gene: 4. From germline, CDR1 is MGHRA and CDR2 YSYEKL. CDR3 residues: CASSQGGTGSEKLFF. The CDR3 DNA reads as TGCGCCAGCAGCCAAGGAGGGACAGGGTCTGAAAAACTGTTTTTT.

The rearrangement joins TRBV10-1 to TRBJ1-3; D is unclear. The CDR3 covers 13 residues. With 4 bases removed from V and 0 bases from J, the gap between germline ends came to 4 bases. Germline assignment: CDR1 WNHNN and CDR2 SYGVQD (reference sequence). CDR3 nucleotides: TGCGCCAGCAGTGCGGTCTCTGGAAACACCATATATTTT. Amino acids: CASSAVSGNTIYF.

This rearrangement joins TRBV2 to TRBJ1-1; TRBD1 aligns across 12 bases. Germline lookup yields CDR1 SNHLY and CDR2 FYNNEI. This CDR3 contains 15 residues. Trimming cost V 7 bases and J 0 bases; bases outside gene matches: 3. In DNA form, the CDR3 reads TGTGCCAGCACCCGGGACAGGGGGCTGAACACTGAAGCTTTCTTT. It is translated as CASTRDRGLNTEAFF.

The J gene is TRBJ2-1, the V gene TRBV10-3, with 7 nucleotides matching TRBD1. The CDR3 is 13 residues long. J was trimmed by 9 bases and V by 6 bases; bases with no gene match: 8. Germline assignment: CDR1 ENHRY and CDR2 SYGVKD. The CDR3 protein is CAIRGTERGEQFF. For the CDR3, the DNA is TGTGCCATCAGAGGGACAGAACGAGGTGAGCAGTTCTTC.

This clone has a handful of counts. V gene TRBV7-9 combines with J gene TRBJ1-6; 7 bases map to TRBD1. This CDR3 has 15 residues. Germline V gene lookup returns CDR1 SEHNR and CDR2 FQNEAQ (reference sequence). V was clipped by 7 bases and J by 6 bases; unmatched bases: 9. The CDR3: CASTTRDSRNSPLHF. The DNA of the CDR3 is TGTGCCAGCACCACCCGGGACAGCCGTAATTCACCCCTCCACTTT.

The rearrangement joins TRBV4-1 to TRBJ1-2; D gene unclear. The V gene lost 0 bases and the J gene lost 2 bases, with 7 bases spanning the gap. The germline gives CDR1 MGHRA, CDR2 YSYEKL. CDR3 length equals 14 residues. The CDR3: CASSQEGRNYGYTF. CDR3 nucleotides: TGCGCCAGCAGCCAAGAGGGGAGAAACTATGGCTACACCTTC.

This clone was recorded once. The chain links TRBV30 to TRBJ1-6, with 9 bases matching TRBD1. Germline-derived CDR1 and CDR2 are GTSNPN and SVGIG (reference sequence). The CDR3 extends over 16 amino acids. The J segment lost 7 bases and the V segment lost 1 base, leaving 8 bases of the junction unmatched. The CDR3 protein is CAWSDRGRKDNSPLHF. The CDR3 bases are TGTGCCTGGAGTGACAGGGGGCGGAAGGACAATTCACCCCTCCACTTT.

V and J are TRBV11-2 and TRBJ2-5; D perhaps matches TRBD2 (6 bases). The CDR3 sequence is 13 residues long. Germline V gives CDR1 SGHAT, CDR2 FQNNGV. With 5 bases removed from V and 4 bases from J, the gap between germline ends came to 11 bases. The CDR3 DNA reads as TGTGCCAGCAGCCTCGGGACTCTAGAGACCCAGTACTTC. Amino acid sequence: CASSLGTLETQYF.

Remarks on this clone: A read error may produce the germline difference seen at one junction end. The rearrangement uses TRBV7-9 and TRBJ2-1; 13 nucleotides line up with TRBD2. In germline, CDR1 is SEHNR, CDR2 FQNEAQ (reference sequence). This CDR3 region has 13 residues. The CDR3 loop is CASSLVLAGGSIF. Written as DNA, the CDR3 is TGTGCCAGCAGCTTAGTACTAGCGGGAGGGTCGATCTTC.

The chain recombines TRBV11-2 with TRBJ1-4; 10 positions agree with TRBD1. V shed 5 bases, J shed 5 bases, and the junction held 2 bases outside the gene matches. Per the germline V gene, CDR1 is SGHAT and CDR2 is FQNNGV. The CDR3 length is 14 residues. The DNA for the CDR3 is TGTGCCAGCAGCCGACAGGGGGCGAATGAAAAACTGTTTTTT. Amino acids: CASSRQGANEKLFF.

This rearrangement joins TRBV6-1 to TRBJ1-4; a weak D match, TRBD1 (5 bases). From germline, CDR1 is MNHNS and CDR2 SASEGT. This CDR3 is built from 14 residues. Deletions cut 3 bases from V and 8 bases from J, with 13 bases between. Written as DNA, the CDR3 is TGTGCCAGCAGTGAGACAGTGAGCCGAGAAAAACTGTTTTTT. Its translation: CASSETVSREKLFF.

The chain couples TRBV19 to TRBJ1-1, with a possible D match to TRBD1 (6 bases). Trimming took 9 bases from V and 7 from J, leaving 15 bases between them. The CDR3 is made up of 12 amino acids. Germline V CDR1 and CDR2: LNHDA, SQIVND (reference sequence). For the CDR3, the DNA is TGTGCCAGCTCGACAGGTTTGGGTGAAGCTTTCTTT. This encodes CASSTGLGEAFF.

This chain uses TRBV6-5 with TRBJ2-7, with D possibly TRBD2 on 6 matching bases. The V gene's germline CDR1 is MNHEY and CDR2 SVGAGI. The CDR3 covers 14 residues. Deletions cut 4 bases from V and 6 bases from J, with 16 bases between. CDR3 DNA: TGTGCCAGCAGTTCCCCGACTAGTGACGGCGAGCAGTACTTC. As protein: CASSSPTSDGEQYF.

The chain employs TRBV19 and TRBJ2-5; 7 bases align to TRBD2. After removal of 5 bases from V and 5 bases from J, the junction contained 26 bases not matched to a gene. The CDR3 totals 20 residues. Germline V CDR1 and CDR2: LNHDA, SQIVND (reference sequence). CDR3 region: CASSPPRRVVSGGSRETQYF. The CDR3 DNA reads TGTGCCAGTAGTCCCCCCCGCAGGGTAGTTTCGGGAGGTTCTAGGGAGACCCAGTACTTC.

This clone appeared a few times. This sequence joins TRBV6-5 and TRBJ1-1; 7 nucleotides match TRBD1. The V gene end was trimmed by 6 bases and the J gene end by 8 bases; junction bases not matched to a gene: 9. Germline lookup yields CDR1 MNHEY and CDR2 SVGAGI. The CDR3 length is 13 residues. DNA of the CDR3: TGTGCCAGCAGCCGCGGACAGGCACCGGAAGCTTTCTTT. Translated, it gives CASSRGQAPEAFF.

The chain employs TRBV5-1 and TRBJ1-1, with a weak D call TRBD1 (5 bases). Trimming took 5 bases from V and 0 from J, leaving 11 bases between them. The CDR3 is 14 residues long. Germline V gives CDR1 SGHRS, CDR2 YFSETQ. CDR3 DNA sequence: TGCGCCAGCAGGGAGGGACGGATGAACACTGAAGCTTTCTTT. Translating gives CASREGRMNTEAFF.

The chain uses TRBV2 and TRBJ2-1, with D maybe TRBD1 (5 bases). V shed 4 bases and J shed 0 bases, with 10 bases lying between them. This CDR3 is 15 amino acids long. In germline, CDR1 is SNHLY, CDR2 FYNNEI. The CDR3 coding sequence is TGTGCCAGCAGTGTCGCAGACAGCTCCTACAATGAGCAGTTCTTC. Its protein is CASSVADSSYNEQFF.